These 28 T cell receptor beta chains were all obtained from the same sample, sequenced in a study of T-cell reconstitution after alpha-beta-depleted transplantation in children. Unique molecular identifiers were incorporated into the prepared TCRbeta library. In TCRdb, the PCR reads were re-called with MiXCR into one record per CDR3 protein. This sample has about 130,000 distinct CDR3 sequences; about 9.5% occur once, and the top ten carry about 24%. The specimen was PBMCs, mostly from graft donor cells, collected 180 days after TCRalphabeta/CD19-depleted stem cell transplant. The source of these receptors is a girl under three years old who had a stem cell transplant for combined immunodeficiency, so the T cells may come from the graft donor.

The sample holds a few counts of this clonotype. V is TRBV24-1 and J is TRBJ2-1; D is unresolved. This CDR3 is built from 14 residues. Germline V gene data show CDR1 as KGHDR and CDR2 as SFDVKD. The ends were cut back, 10 bases at V and 8 bases at J, with 20 bases in the middle. The CDR3 region has the DNA TGTGCCACTCCGGGCCCTCTCCTTCCTTATGAGCAGTTCTTC. It encodes CATPGPLLPYEQFF.

This chain's CDR3 is CASSLETGENIQYF. The CDR3 DNA sequence: TGTGCCAGCAGCTTGGAGACAGGGGAAAACATTCAGTACTTC. The J gene is TRBJ2-4, the V gene TRBV5-6, with 8 bases aligning to TRBD1. The germline gives CDR1 SGHDT, CDR2 YYEEEE. This CDR3 has 14 amino acids. Losses at the gene ends were 0 bases for V and 5 bases for J; bases not matched to a gene: 1.

V usage is TRBV20-1 and J usage is TRBJ2-5; maybe TRBD2 (5 bases). The CDR3 is made up of 13 amino acids. The germline V and J ends were trimmed by 6 bases and 2 bases, with 13 bases remaining between them. In germline, CDR1 is DFQATT, CDR2 SNEGSKA (reference sequence). CDR3: CSAPPGWQETQYF. CDR3 coding DNA: TGCAGTGCCCCCCCGGGGTGGCAAGAGACCCAGTACTTC.

This chain connects TRBV20-1 to TRBJ1-2, with D possibly matching TRBD1 (5 bases). Trimming pared 3 bases from V and 3 bases from J, leaving 17 bases between. The CDR3 is made up of 15 amino acids. Germline V CDR1 and CDR2: DFQATT, SNEGSKA (reference sequence). In DNA form, the CDR3 reads TGCAGTGCTAGGCCGGGCGAAGGGGCGGACTATGGCTACACCTTC. This translates into CSARPGEGADYGYTF.

The V gene is TRBV20-1, the J gene TRBJ1-2; D not resolved. Germline V gene sequence: CDR1 DFQATT, CDR2 SNEGSKA (reference sequence). The CDR3 runs 13 residues. The V end was cut by 0 bases, the J end by 6 bases, with 11 bases between. CDR3 amino acids: CSARDHDSHGYTF. The CDR3 nucleotides read TGCAGTGCTAGAGATCATGACTCGCATGGCTACACCTTC.

The chain recombines TRBV12-3 or TRBV12-4 with TRBJ1-6, with D possibly matching TRBD1 (5 bases). The germline V and J ends were trimmed by 5 bases and 9 bases, with 14 bases remaining between them. CDR3 length: 14 amino acids. CDR3 in DNA: TGTGCCAGCAGTGCAGGGAGAGTGGGTTCACCCCTCCACTTT. The encoded protein is CASSAGRVGSPLHF.

This clonotype was seen repeatedly, ten times or more. This chain connects TRBV5-1 to TRBJ2-2; the D call may be TRBD1 or TRBD2 (5 bases each). The CDR3 totals 16 residues. Trimming cost V 2 bases and J 0 bases, with 11 bases left between them. Germline V gene data show CDR1 as SGHRS and CDR2 as YFSETQ. This chain's CDR3 is CASSLPGTANTGELFF. The CDR3 region has the DNA TGCGCCAGCAGCTTACCCGGGACGGCGAACACCGGGGAGCTGTTTTTT.

This clonotype was detected a few times. The V gene is TRBV3-1, the J gene TRBJ1-5; possibly TRBD1 for D (5 bases). There are 13 residues in the CDR3. CDR1 is LGHDT and CDR2 is YNNKEL in the germline V gene (reference sequence). Trimming shortened V by 4 bases and J by 6 bases, and 10 bases separated the two germline ends. CDR3 DNA sequence: TGTGCCAGCAGCCCTACTAGGGGTCAGCCCCAGCATTTT. This gives the protein CASSPTRGQPQHF.

In its sample, this clonotype was seen a few times. This chain joins TRBV6-2 or TRBV6-3 and TRBJ1-5; no definite D call. Germline loops: CDR1 MNHEY, CDR2 SVGEGT. V was clipped by 5 bases and J by 5 bases, with 16 bases between them. The CDR3 runs 15 residues. The CDR3 DNA follows: TGTGCCAGCAGTGTACTGGGGAGGTACCATCAGCCCCAGCATTTT. It codes for CASSVLGRYHQPQHF.

The chain combines TRBV20-1 with TRBJ2-7; a weak D match, TRBD2 (6 bases). CDR3 size: 13 residues. The V end lost 5 bases, the J end lost 1 base, and 12 bases lay between the germline ends. Germline V gene sequence: CDR1 DFQATT, CDR2 SNEGSKA (reference sequence). Here the CDR3 reads CSAGPGRSYEQYF. CDR3 sequence (DNA): TGCAGTGCTGGACCTGGGAGGTCCTACGAGCAGTACTTC.

This clonotype was seen repeatedly, ten times or more. This chain links TRBV20-1 with TRBJ1-1, with D unclear. The V gene's germline CDR1 is DFQATT and CDR2 SNEGSKA (reference sequence). This CDR3 has 9 residues. The CDR3 nucleotides read TGCGGAAGGGCGGGTGAAGCTTTCTTT. Translation gives CGRAGEAFF.

This clonotype was counted only a few times. The V call is TRBV20-1, the J call TRBJ1-2; TRBD1 matches 11 bases. Germline values: CDR1 DFQATT, CDR2 SNEGSKA (reference sequence). The CDR3 contains 16 residues. V gave up 5 bases and J gave up 0 bases; unmatched junction bases: 8. CDR3 nucleotide sequence: TGCAGTGCTGGACAGGGGGCCTTATCCTCTAACTATGGCTACACCTTC. Translating gives CSAGQGALSSNYGYTF.

This clonotype has a count of ten or more. The rearrangement links TRBV5-1 to TRBJ1-3; 7 nucleotides match TRBD1. V was pared by 2 bases and J by 4 bases, with 3 bases of the junction left unmatched. The CDR3 runs to 14 residues. Germline V lookup: CDR1 SGHRS, CDR2 YFSETQ. The CDR3 spells CASSFQGEGNTIYF. CDR3 coding DNA: TGCGCCAGCAGCTTCCAGGGGGAAGGAAACACCATATATTTT.

V usage is TRBV29-1 and J usage is TRBJ2-2; D not certain. Germline CDR1 and CDR2: SQVTM and ANQGSEA. With 2 bases removed from V and 0 bases from J, the gap between germline ends came to 4 bases. The CDR3 has 13 residues. The CDR3 sequence is CSVELANTGELFF. In nucleotides, the CDR3 is TGCAGCGTTGAACTAGCGAACACCGGGGAGCTGTTTTTT.

This clonotype showed up just a few times. J is TRBJ2-4 and V is TRBV7-2, with no clear D. The CDR3 covers 15 residues. The V gene's germline CDR1 is SGHTA and CDR2 FQGNSA. The V gene lost 1 base and the J gene lost 4 bases, with 11 bases spanning the gap. Written as DNA, the CDR3 is TGTGCCAGCAGCTTAGACCCACAGAAAAAAAACATTCAGTACTTC. This encodes CASSLDPQKKNIQYF.

The DNA for the CDR3 is TGTGCCAGCAGTTTGTTGGGGAAGGACATTCAGTACTTC. It specifies CASSLLGKDIQYF. V and J are TRBV12-3 or TRBV12-4 and TRBJ2-4; no clear D. The CDR3 runs to 13 residues. Trimming removed 3 bases from V and 8 bases from J, with 11 bases in between.

This clonotype was detected only a few times. The chain combines TRBV28 with TRBJ2-7, with unresolved D. Germline CDR1 reads MDHEN; CDR2 reads SYDVKM. V was trimmed by 3 bases and J by 4 bases, leaving 16 bases between them. The CDR3 covers 15 residues. The CDR3 region is CASSFGTPQVYEQYF. The CDR3, as DNA: TGTGCCAGCAGTTTTGGAACACCCCAAGTTTACGAGCAGTACTTC. The variable domain in full, completed from reference TRBV28 and TRBJ2-7, reads DVKVTQSSRYLVKRTGEKVFLECVQDMDHENMFWYRQDPGLGLRLIYFSYDVKMKEKGDIPEGYSVSREKKERFSLILESASTNQTSMYLCASSFGTPQVYEQYFGPGTRLTVT.

This clonotype occurred a few times. The V and J genes are TRBV10-3 and TRBJ2-1; 8 bases are a match to TRBD1. The trim removed 1 base at V and 0 bases at J, leaving 14 bases unmatched. This CDR3 comprises 20 residues. Per germline, CDR1 ENHRY and CDR2 SYGVKD. The CDR3 nucleotides read TGTGCCATCAGTGAGTTCAATCAGGGGGCCGGGACGGCCTCCTACAATGAGCAGTTCTTC. It codes for CAISEFNQGAGTASYNEQFF.

This clonotype has just a few counts. The chain links TRBV5-1 to TRBJ2-7, with 7 positions matching TRBD1. Germline loops: CDR1 SGHRS, CDR2 YFSETQ. V lost 4 bases, J lost 4 bases, and 5 bases stayed unmatched. This CDR3 is built from 13 residues. DNA of the CDR3: TGCGCCAGCAGCCCCGGGACAGAGTACGAGCAGTACTTC. It translates to CASSPGTEYEQYF.

There are many counts of this clonotype. V gene TRBV5-1 combines with J gene TRBJ2-3; D is perhaps TRBD1 or TRBD2 (5 bases each). CDR3 length equals 15 residues. V shed 4 bases and J shed 8 bases, with 20 bases lying between them. CDR1 and CDR2 (germline): SGHRS, YFSETQ. The CDR3 sequence: CASSATGTAVGTQYF. The CDR3 nucleotides are TGCGCCAGCAGCGCAACCGGGACCGCCGTCGGTACGCAGTATTTT.

The chain carries TRBV20-1 and TRBJ2-3; D not certain. The CDR3 contains 15 residues. V lost 0 bases and J lost 0, with 10 bases in between. From germline, CDR1 is DFQATT and CDR2 SNEGSKA (reference sequence). The CDR3 spells CSARDSQVSTDTQYF. CDR3 coding DNA: TGCAGTGCTAGAGATAGTCAGGTTAGCACAGATACGCAGTATTTT.

This clonotype was seen only a few times. The chain combines TRBV7-2 with TRBJ2-3; no firm D call. Germline V CDR1 and CDR2: SGHTA, FQGNSA. The V and J ends lost 0 bases and 0 bases respectively, with 10 bases between them. CDR3 size: 16 residues. The CDR3 DNA follows: TGTGCCAGCAGCTTAGCTTCTGAGATTAGCACAGATACGCAGTATTTT. This sequence encodes CASSLASEISTDTQYF.

This clonotype was observed many times. CDR3 bases: TGTGCCAGCAGTGAAACGGGAGCTGTCACCGGGGAGCTGTTTTTT. Its protein is CASSETGAVTGELFF. The chain is built from TRBV2 and TRBJ2-2, with D tentatively TRBD2 (6 bases). The CDR3 has 15 amino acids. Germline V gene data show CDR1 as SNHLY and CDR2 as FYNNEI. V lost 2 bases to trimming and J lost 4 bases, with 11 bases between them.

This clonotype came up a few times. V and J are TRBV12-3 or TRBV12-4 and TRBJ2-3; 8 bases line up with TRBD2. J was trimmed by 2 bases and V by 3 bases; bases with no gene match: 13. The CDR3 spans 18 residues. CDR3 nucleotides: TGTGCCAGCAGTTTGAGGCCCCAGGGCGGGGGGACCACAGATACGCAGTATTTT. Translated, it gives CASSLRPQGGGTTDTQYF.

In its sample, this clonotype was seen many times. This chain joins TRBV9 and TRBJ2-3, with TRBD2 matching 10 bases. The CDR3 loop spans 15 amino acids. Per germline, CDR1 SGDLS and CDR2 YYNGEE. After removal of 6 bases from V and 2 bases from J, the junction contained 6 bases not matched to a gene. In DNA, the CDR3 is TGTGCCAGCACCAGGACTAGCGGCTTCACAGATACGCAGTATTTT. Protein sequence: CASTRTSGFTDTQYF.

This clonotype was counted between two and nine times. The chain combines TRBV6-5 with TRBJ2-6, with D possibly TRBD1 on 5 matching bases. The CDR3 length is 16 residues. The germline CDR1 and CDR2 sequences are MNHEY and SVGAGI. Trimming removed 2 bases at V and 1 base at J, with 9 bases between. In DNA, the CDR3 is TGTGCCAGCAGTTACGCGACAGCTTCTGGGGCCAACGTCCTGACTTTC. Protein sequence: CASSYATASGANVLTF.

The chain uses TRBV12-3 or TRBV12-4 and TRBJ2-7; 8 bases map to TRBD1. V shed 4 bases and J 3 bases; nucleotides not matched to a gene: 8. This CDR3 region has 15 residues. CDR3: CASSSQDRGFYEQYF. CDR3 bases: TGTGCCAGCAGTTCCCAAGACAGGGGATTCTACGAGCAGTACTTC.

The chain has TRBV11-2 and TRBJ2-1, with a weak D call TRBD2 (5 bases). Per the germline V gene, CDR1 is SGHAT and CDR2 is FQNNGV. Trimming left V 8 bases short and J 15 bases short, with 26 bases between. CDR3 length: 14 amino acids. CDR3 residues: CASSRGFASYGRFF. In DNA, the CDR3 is TGTGCCAGCTCCCGAGGGTTCGCCTCGTACGGCCGGTTCTTC.